Detailed here is one TCR beta chain. In the study's own analysis: Reference gene primer amplification yielded estimated nucleated cell counts. Only in-frame clones appear in the TCRdb table, and some are missing; sequencing was by immunoSEQ multiplex PCR. That table gives V, J and clone size, and the DNA gave D and trimming. The table records approximately 280,000 clones, around 90% of them present only once. The source of the sample is a study of blood T cell repertoires in COVID-19. In the study overall: Collection of acute and convalescent COVID-19 samples took place in the United States, Italy and Spain.

Sequencing was performed on peripheral blood. The receptor was derived from a man between 18 and 29 years old with active or convalescent COVID-19.

The CDR3 reads CASSEGRGAGNTIYF. The CDR3 DNA follows: TGTGCCAGCAGTGAGGGACGGGGGGCCGGGAACACCATATATTTT. The chain recombines TRBV2 with TRBJ1-3, with D perhaps matching TRBD1 (6 bases). CDR1 and CDR2 (germline): SNHLY, FYNNEI. The CDR3 totals 15 residues. V lost 3 bases and J 7 bases, leaving 16 bases between the germline ends.